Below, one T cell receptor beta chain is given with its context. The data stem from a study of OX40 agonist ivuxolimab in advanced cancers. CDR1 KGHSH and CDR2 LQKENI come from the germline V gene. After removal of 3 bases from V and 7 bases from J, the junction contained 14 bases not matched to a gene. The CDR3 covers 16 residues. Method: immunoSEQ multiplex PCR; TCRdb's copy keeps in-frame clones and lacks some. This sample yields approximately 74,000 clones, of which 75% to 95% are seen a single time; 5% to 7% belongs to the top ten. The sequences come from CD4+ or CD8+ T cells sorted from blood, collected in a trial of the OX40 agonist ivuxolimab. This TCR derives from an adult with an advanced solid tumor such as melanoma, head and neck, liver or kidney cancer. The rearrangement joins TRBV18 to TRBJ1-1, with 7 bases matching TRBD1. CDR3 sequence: CASSPSGTDFRYEAFF. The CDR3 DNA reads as TGTGCCAGCTCACCCTCCGGGACAGACTTCAGGTATGAAGCTTTCTTT.